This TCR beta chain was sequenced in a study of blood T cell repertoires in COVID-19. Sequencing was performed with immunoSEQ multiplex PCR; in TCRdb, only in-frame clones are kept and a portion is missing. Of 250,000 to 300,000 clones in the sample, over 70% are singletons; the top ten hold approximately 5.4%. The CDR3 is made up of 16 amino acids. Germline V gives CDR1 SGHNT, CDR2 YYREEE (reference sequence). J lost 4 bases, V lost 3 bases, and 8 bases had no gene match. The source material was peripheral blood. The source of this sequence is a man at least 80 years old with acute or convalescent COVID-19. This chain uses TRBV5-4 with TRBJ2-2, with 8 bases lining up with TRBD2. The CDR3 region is CASSYGSGAATGELFF. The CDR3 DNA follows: TGTGCCAGCAGCTACGGTAGCGGGGCTGCCACCGGGGAGCTGTTTTTT.